Following are 8 T cell receptor beta chains from one sample sequenced in a study of beta chain features in type 1 diabetes. General study points: TCRB CDR3s were moderately but significantly shorter in Type 1 diabetes patients in all four CD4+ subsets.

No cognate antigen is known for these TCRs. Expressed TCRB transcripts were sequenced because the isolated RNA had all been reverse transcribed beforehand. Clones were sequenced by immunoSEQ multiplex PCR, and TCRdb holds only the in-frame ones, with some missing. Of around 280,000 clones in the sample, approximately 16% are singletons; the top ten hold 0.015% to 0.017%. The sequenced material came from naive CD4+ T cells from blood. The receptors were gathered from a young man with type 1 diabetes.

V is TRBV27 and J is TRBJ1-6, with a possible D match to TRBD1 (6 bases). This CDR3 contains 14 residues. V was shortened by 3 bases and J by 11 bases, with 14 bases between the two germline ends. Germline-derived CDR1 and CDR2 are MNHEY and SMNVEV (reference sequence). The chain's CDR3 is CASSFDRLTPPLHF. CDR3 in DNA: TGTGCCAGCAGTTTTGACAGGCTCACTCCACCCCTCCACTTT.

Details on this clone: An end of the junction does not agree with germline; a read error may underlie this. The chain links TRBV5-1 to TRBJ1-5, with a weak D call TRBD1 (6 bases). Germline CDR1 SGHRS, CDR2 YFSETQ. The CDR3 totals 14 residues. The CDR3 sequence: CASSPDRNNRPQHF. The CDR3 DNA follows: TGCGCCAGCAGCCCGGACAGAAACAATCGGCCCCAGCATTTT.

This clone appeared a few times. This sequence joins TRBV5-1 and TRBJ2-1; the match to TRBD2 covers 9 bases. Germline CDR1 and CDR2: SGHRS and YFSETQ. The CDR3 is made up of 16 amino acids. With 0 bases clipped from V and 2 bases from J, the junction kept 3 bases outside the gene matches. CDR3 bases: TGCGCCAGCAGCTTGGTTGGCGGGAGGGCCTACAATGAGCAGTTCTTC. The encoded protein is CASSLVGGRAYNEQFF.

J is TRBJ2-1 and V is TRBV4-1, with TRBD2 matching over 8 bases. Losses at the gene ends were 4 bases for V and 0 bases for J; bases not matched to a gene: 23. The CDR3 length is 22 residues. Looked up from germline, CDR1 is MGHRA and CDR2 is YSYEKL. Written as DNA, the CDR3 is TGCGCCAGCAGCCCGCTACCTCTGGGACTAGTACGTCAAAGATTCTCCTACAATGAGCAGTTCTTC. This gives the protein CASSPLPLGLVRQRFSYNEQFF.

This clone was counted only a few times. The CDR3 DNA reads TGTGCCAGCAGGGCCGCGGGGGGGCTGAATGAGCAGTTCTTC. The encoded protein is CASRAAGGLNEQFF. The rearrangement uses TRBV28 and TRBJ2-1; 9 nucleotides agree with TRBD2. The V and J ends lost 6 bases and 7 bases, in that order; junction bases with no gene match: 7. Germline V gene lookup returns CDR1 MDHEN and CDR2 SYDVKM. The CDR3 consists of 14 residues.

The chain carries TRBV6-6 and TRBJ2-7, with TRBD2 matching 11 bases. The germline V gene encodes CDR1 MNHNY and CDR2 SVGAGI (reference sequence). Trimming cost V 4 bases and J 11 bases; bases outside gene matches: 10. The CDR3 runs 14 residues. The CDR3 region is CASSFGTSGGGKYF. In DNA, the CDR3 is TGTGCCAGCAGTTTTGGGACTAGCGGCGGGGGGAAGTACTTC.

This clone came up a few times. The chain carries TRBV19 and TRBJ2-7; the match to TRBD1 covers 8 bases. V shed 5 bases, J shed 2 bases, and the junction held 8 bases outside the gene matches. The CDR3 consists of 15 residues. The germline CDR1 and CDR2 sequences are LNHDA and SQIVND (reference sequence). DNA for the CDR3: TGTGCCAGTAGTCGTCGGACAGGGAAGGCCTACGAGCAGTACTTC. This encodes CASSRRTGKAYEQYF.

This clone has just a few counts. The chain recombines TRBV5-1 with TRBJ2-7; 9 nucleotides line up with TRBD2. Germline trimming cut 0 bases from V and 3 bases from J; bases unmatched to any gene: 1. The germline V gene encodes CDR1 SGHRS and CDR2 YFSETQ. The CDR3 contains 14 residues. CDR3 nucleotides: TGCGCCAGCAGCTTGGGACTAGCGGACTACGAGCAGTACTTC. Encoded protein: CASSLGLADYEQYF.